This is a list of T cell receptor beta chains from one sample in a study of blood T cell repertoires in COVID-19. Libraries were prepared by immunoSEQ multiplex PCR; TCRdb keeps only in-frame clonotypes and omits some of them. The sample records about 360,000 clones, roughly 90% being singletons. Sequencing was carried out using peripheral blood. The receptors were gathered from a woman aged 55-69 years with COVID-19, enrolled during active disease. Each CDR3 is given with its conserved first and last residue. D genes are given only for firm matches. Expanded clones get a size class; other rows say once, few or many, or leave the size out.

D gene,V gene,clone size,CDR3 length,J gene,CDR3 DNA,CDR3 protein
-,TRBV7-9,-,11,TRBJ2-1,TGTGCCAGCAGCCCTAGCGATGAGCAGTTCTTC,CASSPSDEQFF
-,TRBV7-8,-,16,TRBJ1-3,TGTGCCAGCAGCGACAGGCGGGGGCTGAGAGGAAACACCATATATTTT,CASSDRRGLRGNTIYF
TRBD2,TRBV6-6,-,16,TRBJ2-5,TGTGCCAGCTGTTTGAATCCGGGACTATGGTCTGGGACCCAGTACTTC,CASCLNPGLWSGTQYF
TRBD1,TRBV2,-,14,TRBJ2-7,TGTGCCAGCATTGGGGACAGCCTCTACTACGAGCAGTACTTC,CASIGDSLYYEQYF
-,TRBV6-1,-,15,TRBJ1-2,TGTGCCAGCAGTGAAACGACGGGAGGGGAAGGCGGCTACACCTTC,CASSETTGGEGGYTF
TRBD1,TRBV6-1,-,15,TRBJ1-5,TGTGCCAGCAGTGATGGATCAGGGGGCAGCCAGCCCCAGCATTTT,CASSDGSGGSQPQHF
TRBD1,TRBV11-2,-,15,TRBJ1-6,TGTGCCAGCAGCTTCCAGGGGGTTTCCTATTCACCCCTCCACTTT,CASSFQGVSYSPLHF
-,TRBV19,-,14,TRBJ2-2,TGTGCCAGTAGTATAGTCAGGGATAGAGGGGAGCTGTTTTTT,CASSIVRDRGELFF
TRBD2,TRBV6-4,-,16,TRBJ2-3,TGTGCCAGCAGTGACTCGGCGGGGGGGCCCACAGATACGCAGTATTTT,CASSDSAGGPTDTQYF
-,TRBV9,once,13,TRBJ1-4,TGTGCCAGCAGCGTAGTTATCGGTGAAAAACTGTTTTTT,CASSVVIGEKLFF
TRBD1,TRBV19,-,15,TRBJ2-7,TGTGCCAGTAGTCCGTCGGACAGGGCGGGCTACGAGCAGTACTTC,CASSPSDRAGYEQYF
-,TRBV7-2,-,17,TRBJ1-5,TGTGCCAGCAGCTTAGGGCTTGGGTTGGGGGGGAATCAGCCCCAGCATTTT,CASSLGLGLGGNQPQHF
-,TRBV7-6,-,17,TRBJ2-7,TGTGCCAGCAGCTTCGGCGCCGACAGCGCTCCTCCTTGGGAGCAGTACTTC,CASSFGADSAPPWEQYF
TRBD1,TRBV19,-,15,TRBJ2-1,TGTGCCAGTAGTGCCGGGACAGGGGACTACAATGAGCAGTTCTTC,CASSAGTGDYNEQFF
-,TRBV30,-,13,TRBJ1-5,TGTGCCTGGAACTCCGAGTTCAATCAGCCCCAGCATTTT,CAWNSEFNQPQHF